Below are 2 T cell receptor beta chains sequenced from a single sample in a study of immune characteristics of hereditary and idiopathic chronic pancreatitis. TCRdb's table, derived via immunoSEQ multiplex PCR, lists solely in-frame clones and lacks some. The sample includes about 6,000 clones, around 75% of them seen just once. Patients having total pancreatectomy with islet autotransplantation provided the chronic pancreatitis pancreas tissue. The sample consisted of pancreas tissue with hereditary chronic pancreatitis. The receptors stem from a human donor with chronic pancreatitis.

This chain connects TRBV4-3 to TRBJ1-1, with a possible D match to TRBD1 (5 bases). Germline V gene sequence: CDR1 LGHNA, CDR2 YSLEER. This CDR3 region has 13 residues. V was shortened by 0 bases and J by 8 bases, with 10 bases between the two germline ends. DNA for the CDR3: TGCGCCAGCAGCCAAGACTCCGGGACGGAAGCTTTCTTT. Its translation: CASSQDSGTEAFF.

The V gene is TRBV10-3, the J gene TRBJ2-3, with 8 bases that match TRBD1. The CDR3 loop spans 14 amino acids. V was clipped by 2 bases and J by 4 bases; unmatched bases: 2. Germline V gene lookup returns CDR1 ENHRY and CDR2 SYGVKD. For the CDR3, the DNA is TGTGCCATCAGTGAGGAGACAGGGGCAGATACGCAGTATTTT. It specifies CAISEETGADTQYF.